Reported below is one T cell receptor beta chain. Its antigen remains unknown. TCRdb keeps only in-frame clones here, not all; method: immunoSEQ multiplex PCR. The table shows 100,000 to 150,000 clones, with around 92% occurring only once. This specimen belongs to a study of OX40 agonist ivuxolimab in advanced cancers. Overall study results and limits: At 0.1 to 3.0 mg/kg and by week 6, CD4+ and CD8+ T cells in the blood had expanded clonally.

Drawing of blood for sampling happened at baseline, at cycle 4 day 1, and at cycle 7 day 1. The origin of this receptor is an adult with an advanced solid tumor such as melanoma, head and neck, liver or kidney cancer. Material: CD4+ or CD8+ T cells sorted from blood, obtained in a trial of the OX40 agonist ivuxolimab.

The chain's CDR3 is CASSGIGQAHQPQHF. CDR3 bases: TGTGCCAGCAGTGGAATAGGACAGGCCCATCAGCCCCAGCATTTT. The V call is TRBV6-6, the J call TRBJ1-5; 7 positions match TRBD1. Germline V gives CDR1 MNHNY, CDR2 SVGAGI (reference sequence). This CDR3 region has 15 residues. V gave up 5 bases and J gave up 5 bases; unmatched junction bases: 9.